The T cell receptor (beta chain) under discussion was sequenced for a study of CXCR3-negative and CXCR3-positive naive CD8 T cells. The CDR3 totals 14 residues. The germline gives CDR1 ENHRY, CDR2 SYGVKD. UMI-tagged TRB cDNA libraries were built via 5' RACE. TCRdb reprocessed the 5' RACE reads and stores each CDR3 protein as one record, lacking DNA. Recorded for this sample: tens of thousands of distinct CDR3 sequences. Sequencing used naive CXCR3- CD8+ T cells from blood. The subset: CD45RO-CCR7+CD27+CD95- naive CD8+ T cells lacking CXCR3 (TNR3-). The V and J genes are TRBV10-3 and TRBJ2-1. This TCR was sampled from a human donor in good health. Some clones in this sample may be carry-over from other donors' samples. The chain's CDR3 is CAISEVGRDNEQFF.